These 9 T cell receptor beta chains were sequenced from one sample in a study of blood T cell repertoires in COVID-19. Sequencing used immunoSEQ multiplex PCR; TCRdb keeps in-frame clones, though not all of them. The data hold approximately 130,000 clones, with 75% to 90% observed a single time. The specimen was peripheral blood. The receptors originated from a man aged 65 to 85 with active or convalescent COVID-19.

The V gene is TRBV27, the J gene TRBJ2-3; D gene ambiguous. The CDR3 is made up of 15 amino acids. In germline, CDR1 is MNHEY, CDR2 SMNVEV (reference sequence). Trimming left V 1 base short and J 0 bases short, with 8 bases between. For the CDR3, the DNA is TGTGCCAGCAGTTTATTCAGGTTTAGCACAGATACGCAGTATTTT. Translating gives CASSLFRFSTDTQYF.

This chain uses TRBV6-1 with TRBJ1-2; D may be TRBD1 (5 bases). Trimming took 2 bases from V and 5 from J, leaving 9 bases between them. Germline V gene sequence: CDR1 MNHNS, CDR2 SASEGT. The length of the CDR3 is 13 residues. Here the CDR3 DNA reads TGTGCCAGCAGTGAATCGACAGAGTATGGCTACACCTTC. Its protein is CASSESTEYGYTF.

This chain joins TRBV27 and TRBJ2-4, with 9 bases fitting TRBD1. V gave up 7 bases and J gave up 3 bases; unmatched junction bases: 16. This CDR3 is built from 18 residues. CDR1 is MNHEY, CDR2 SMNVEV, per germline (reference sequence). Here the CDR3 reads CASMAGQGALYGKNIQYF. The CDR3 nucleotides are TGTGCCAGCATGGCGGGACAGGGAGCGCTTTATGGCAAAAACATTCAGTACTTC.

This clone was detected only once. This sequence joins TRBV18 and TRBJ2-7, with 7 nucleotides matching TRBD1. The CDR3 has 15 residues. The germline V gene has CDR1 KGHSH and CDR2 LQKENI. V was clipped by 6 bases and J by 1 base; unmatched bases: 9. For the CDR3, the DNA is TGTGCCAGCTCTGACCGACAGGGAGTTTCCTACGAGCAGTACTTC. It yields the protein CASSDRQGVSYEQYF.

CDR3 amino acids: CASRVRGSPYEQYF. The CDR3 bases are TGTGCCAGCCGAGTTAGAGGATCCCCCTACGAGCAGTACTTC. The rearrangement joins TRBV5-6 to TRBJ2-7; D gene ambiguous. CDR1 and CDR2 (germline): SGHDT, YYEEEE. V lost 7 bases and J lost 2, with 16 bases in between. The CDR3 totals 14 residues.

The rearrangement joins TRBV2 to TRBJ2-1; TRBD2 matches at 11 bases. Trimming removed 5 bases from V and 4 bases from J; junction bases left unmatched: 4. Per the germline V gene, CDR1 is SNHLY and CDR2 is FYNNEI. This CDR3 has 15 amino acids. The CDR3 region has the DNA TGTGCCAGCAGTAAGGGACTAGCGGATTACAATGAGCAGTTCTTC. Translated: CASSKGLADYNEQFF. The full variable domain, its missing parts supplied by reference TRBV2 and TRBJ2-1, is EPEVTQTPSHQVTQMGQEVILRCVPISNHLYFYWYRQILGQKVEFLVSFYNNEISEKSEIFDDQFSVERPDGSNFTLKIRSTKLEDSAMYFCASSKGLADYNEQFFGPGTRLTVL.

This chain joins TRBV18 and TRBJ1-3; D may be TRBD1 (6 bases). CDR3 size: 16 residues. With 3 bases removed from V and 0 bases from J, the gap between germline ends came to 12 bases. Per the germline V gene, CDR1 is KGHSH and CDR2 is LQKENI. The CDR3 reads CASSPRTDDSGNTIYF. DNA for the CDR3: TGTGCCAGCTCACCTCGGACAGATGACTCTGGAAACACCATATATTTT. Filled out from reference TRBV18 and TRBJ1-3, the complete variable domain reads NAGVMQNPRHLVRRRGQEARLRCSPMKGHSHVYWYRQLPEEGLKFMVYLQKENIIDESGMPKERFSAEFPKEGPSILRIQQVVRGDSAAYFCASSPRTDDSGNTIYFGEGSWLTVV.

V usage is TRBV19 and J usage is TRBJ2-7, with no clear D. V was cut by 1 base and J by 1 base, with 11 bases left in between. Germline V gene sequence: CDR1 LNHDA, CDR2 SQIVND (reference sequence). There are 15 residues in the CDR3. CDR3: CASSIGLRQSYEQYF. CDR3 in DNA: TGTGCCAGTAGTATAGGTCTCCGTCAGTCCTACGAGCAGTACTTC. The full variable domain, in which reference TRBV19 and TRBJ2-7 provide the parts outside the CDR3, is DGGITQSPKYLFRKEGQNVTLSCEQNLNHDAMYWYRQDPGQGLRLIYYSQIVNDFQKGDIAEGYSVSREKKESFPLTVTSAQKNPTAFYLCASSIGLRQSYEQYFGPGTRLTVT.

The chain links TRBV24-1 to TRBJ2-2, with 7 bases that match TRBD1. CDR3 size: 15 residues. J gave up 0 bases and V 7 bases, and 4 bases lay outside the gene matches. The germline CDR1 and CDR2 sequences are KGHDR and SFDVKD. The CDR3 sequence: CATRGDSANTGELFF. CDR3 DNA: TGTGCCACCAGGGGGGACAGCGCGAACACCGGGGAGCTGTTTTTT.